Listed below are T cell receptor beta chains from one sample, sequenced in a study of T-cell reconstitution after alpha-beta-depleted transplantation in children. MiXCR, applied by TCRdb to the PCR reads, yields one record per CDR3 protein. The sample contains 300,000 to 400,000 distinct CDR3 sequences, roughly 15% of which appear only once. This specimen was PBMCs, mostly from graft donor cells, taken 360 days after TCRalphabeta/CD19-depleted stem cell transplant. These receptors all stem from a male patient aged 2-15 years who had a stem cell transplant for acute lymphoblastic leukemia, so the T cells may come from the graft donor. Each CDR3 is given with its conserved first and last residue. D genes are given only for firm matches. Clone size is shown for a subset of rows, as once, few, many or a class of expanded clone.

d_gene: NA; v_gene: TRBV21-1; j_gene: TRBJ2-1; abundance: NA; CDR3aa: CASPPPDGGYGNEQFF; CDR3nt: TGTGCCAGCCCACCCCCGGACGGGGGCTATGGCAATGAGCAGTTCTTC
d_gene: NA; v_gene: TRBV7-2; j_gene: TRBJ2-1; abundance: many; CDR3aa: CASSLAPLYEQFF; CDR3nt: TGTGCCAGCAGCTTAGCCCCCTTATATGAGCAGTTCTTC
d_gene: NA; v_gene: TRBV4-1; j_gene: TRBJ2-1; abundance: many; CDR3aa: CASSQGQLGSSYNEQFF; CDR3nt: TGCGCCAGCAGCCAAGGACAGCTAGGGAGCTCCTACAATGAGCAGTTCTTC
d_gene: NA; v_gene: TRBV20-1; j_gene: TRBJ2-4; abundance: NA; CDR3aa: CSAHRAGAKNIQYF; CDR3nt: TGCAGTGCCCACAGGGCGGGAGCCAAAAACATTCAGTACTTC
d_gene: NA; v_gene: TRBV7-2; j_gene: TRBJ2-7; abundance: NA; CDR3aa: CASSLDEFYEQYF; CDR3nt: TGTGCCAGCAGCCTCGACGAGTTCTACGAGCAGTACTTC
d_gene: NA; v_gene: TRBV29-1; j_gene: TRBJ2-4; abundance: NA; CDR3aa: CSVEEGAGENIQYF; CDR3nt: TGCAGCGTTGAGGAGGGGGCAGGGGAAAACATTCAGTACTTC
d_gene: NA; v_gene: TRBV28; j_gene: TRBJ1-2; abundance: NA; CDR3aa: CASSLTVPLPPNYGYTF; CDR3nt: TGTGCCAGCAGTTTAACGGTCCCCTTGCCGCCTAACTATGGCTACACCTTC
d_gene: NA; v_gene: TRBV6-5; j_gene: TRBJ1-1; abundance: few; CDR3aa: CASSYLVNTEAFF; CDR3nt: TGTGCCAGCAGTTACCTAGTCAACACTGAAGCTTTCTTT
d_gene: TRBD1; v_gene: TRBV4-1; j_gene: TRBJ1-2; abundance: few; CDR3aa: CASSQETGGPAGYTF; CDR3nt: TGCGCCAGCAGCCAAGAGACAGGGGGACCTGCTGGCTACACCTTC
d_gene: NA; v_gene: TRBV19; j_gene: TRBJ2-7; abundance: NA; CDR3aa: CASSIGGGSEQYF; CDR3nt: TGTGCCAGTAGTATCGGAGGGGGCTCCGAGCAGTACTTC
d_gene: TRBD2; v_gene: TRBV5-4; j_gene: TRBJ2-1; abundance: few; CDR3aa: CASSLAVTGGIRNEQFF; CDR3nt: TGTGCCAGCAGCTTGGCAGTGACGGGAGGGATAAGGAATGAGCAGTTCTTC
d_gene: TRBD2; v_gene: TRBV4-1; j_gene: TRBJ2-7; abundance: few; CDR3aa: CASSQTASGPYEQYF; CDR3nt: TGCGCCAGCAGCCAAACGGCTAGCGGTCCCTACGAGCAGTACTTC
d_gene: TRBD2; v_gene: TRBV5-8; j_gene: TRBJ2-5; abundance: NA; CDR3aa: CASSLPSGQETQYF; CDR3nt: TGTGCCAGCAGCCTACCTAGCGGCCAAGAGACCCAGTACTTC
d_gene: NA; v_gene: TRBV7-2; j_gene: TRBJ2-7; abundance: NA; CDR3aa: CASSLGRGATNYEQYF; CDR3nt: TGTGCCAGCAGCCTCGGCAGGGGGGCGACGAACTACGAGCAGTACTTC
d_gene: TRBD2; v_gene: TRBV24-1; j_gene: TRBJ2-1; abundance: NA; CDR3aa: CATSDPETSGYNEQFF; CDR3nt: TGTGCCACCAGTGACCCTGAGACTAGCGGTTACAATGAGCAGTTCTTC
d_gene: NA; v_gene: TRBV28; j_gene: TRBJ2-1; abundance: NA; CDR3aa: CATEKDYNEQFF; CDR3nt: TGTGCCACCGAGAAGGACTACAATGAGCAGTTCTTC
d_gene: NA; v_gene: TRBV2; j_gene: TRBJ2-4; abundance: few; CDR3aa: CASSERYRLQYF; CDR3nt: TGTGCCAGCAGTGAAAGGTACAGACTTCAGTACTTC
d_gene: NA; v_gene: TRBV27; j_gene: TRBJ1-6; abundance: many; CDR3aa: CASSYRDSPLHF; CDR3nt: TGTGCCAGCAGCTACAGGGATTCACCCCTCCACTTT
d_gene: NA; v_gene: TRBV28; j_gene: TRBJ1-5; abundance: few; CDR3aa: CASTSGLGNQPQHF; CDR3nt: TGTGCCAGCACCTCAGGGTTGGGAAATCAGCCCCAGCATTTT
d_gene: NA; v_gene: TRBV29-1; j_gene: TRBJ1-3; abundance: NA; CDR3aa: CSVEVGPGNTIYF; CDR3nt: TGCAGCGTTGAAGTAGGCCCCGGAAACACCATATATTTT
d_gene: NA; v_gene: TRBV11-2; j_gene: TRBJ2-3; abundance: many; CDR3aa: CASSLIPRRDTQYF; CDR3nt: TGTGCCAGCAGCTTAATTCCCAGGAGAGATACGCAGTATTTT
d_gene: NA; v_gene: TRBV6-2/TRBV6-3; j_gene: TRBJ1-2; abundance: few; CDR3aa: CASSHLYHGYTF; CDR3nt: TGTGCCAGCAGTCACCTTTACCATGGCTACACCTTC
d_gene: TRBD2; v_gene: TRBV7-2; j_gene: TRBJ2-7; abundance: NA; CDR3aa: CASSSTSGRGIEQYF; CDR3nt: TGTGCCAGCAGCTCTACTAGCGGGAGGGGGATCGAGCAGTACTTC
d_gene: TRBD2; v_gene: TRBV12-3/TRBV12-4; j_gene: TRBJ2-3; abundance: NA; CDR3aa: CASSLGTSGRLDTQYF; CDR3nt: TGTGCCAGCAGTTTAGGGACTAGCGGGAGGTTAGATACGCAGTATTTT
d_gene: NA; v_gene: TRBV4-3; j_gene: TRBJ2-3; abundance: few; CDR3aa: CASSQTPTSASTDTQYF; CDR3nt: TGCGCCAGCAGCCAGACCCCCACTAGTGCTTCCACAGATACGCAGTATTTT
d_gene: NA; v_gene: TRBV7-9; j_gene: TRBJ2-4; abundance: many; CDR3aa: CASSLSGDIQYF; CDR3nt: TGTGCCAGCAGCCTTAGTGGGGACATTCAGTACTTC
d_gene: NA; v_gene: TRBV12-5; j_gene: TRBJ2-1; abundance: NA; CDR3aa: CASGLVNSVFHEQFF; CDR3nt: TGTGCTAGTGGTTTGGTTAACTCCGTTTTCCATGAGCAGTTCTTC
d_gene: NA; v_gene: TRBV27; j_gene: TRBJ2-5; abundance: NA; CDR3aa: CASSFRPYQETQYF; CDR3nt: TGTGCCAGCAGTTTCCGACCGTACCAAGAGACCCAGTACTTC
d_gene: NA; v_gene: TRBV9; j_gene: TRBJ1-2; abundance: few; CDR3aa: CASSAREGGYTF; CDR3nt: TGTGCCAGCAGTGCCAGGGAAGGCGGCTACACCTTC
d_gene: TRBD2; v_gene: TRBV20-1; j_gene: TRBJ2-1; abundance: NA; CDR3aa: CSARVRALAGTYNEQFF; CDR3nt: TGCAGTGCTAGAGTCCGAGCACTAGCGGGGACATACAATGAGCAGTTCTTC
d_gene: NA; v_gene: TRBV28; j_gene: TRBJ2-6; abundance: NA; CDR3aa: CASSPRGPSSGANVLTF; CDR3nt: TGTGCCAGCAGTCCCAGGGGTCCAAGCTCTGGGGCCAACGTCCTGACTTTC